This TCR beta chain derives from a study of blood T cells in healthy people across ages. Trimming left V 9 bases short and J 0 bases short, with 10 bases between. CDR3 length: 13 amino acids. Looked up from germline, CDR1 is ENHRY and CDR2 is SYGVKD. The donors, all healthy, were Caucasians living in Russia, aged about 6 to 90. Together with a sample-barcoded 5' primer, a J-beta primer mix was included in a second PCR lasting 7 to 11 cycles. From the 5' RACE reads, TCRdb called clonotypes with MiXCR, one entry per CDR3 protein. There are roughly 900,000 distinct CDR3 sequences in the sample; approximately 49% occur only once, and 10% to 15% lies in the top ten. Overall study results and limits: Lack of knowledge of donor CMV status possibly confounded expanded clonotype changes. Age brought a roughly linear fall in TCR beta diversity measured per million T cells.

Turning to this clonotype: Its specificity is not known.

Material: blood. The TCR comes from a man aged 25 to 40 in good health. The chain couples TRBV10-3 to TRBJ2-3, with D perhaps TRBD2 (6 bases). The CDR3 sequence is CAIGLSSTDTQYF. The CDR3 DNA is TGTGCCATTGGACTATCTAGCACAGATACGCAGTATTTT.